This T cell receptor (beta chain) was recovered during a study of identical twins. Study outcomes and limitations: Cord blood's abundant beta clonotypes had fewer insertions, unlike memory repertoires.

This clonotype was seen just once. The antigen is unknown. A read error may explain this, as a much larger clone is one base away. Germline V CDR1 and CDR2: SGHRS, YFSETQ. Unmatched junction bases numbered 10, after V lost 5 bases and J lost 4 bases. The CDR3 runs to 17 residues. One entry per CDR3 protein results from TCRdb running MiXCR on the 5' RACE reads. The sample lists 1.5 million to 2 million distinct CDR3 sequences; under 35% were seen once. The clonotype was recovered from a newborn girl in good health. This chain links TRBV5-1 with TRBJ2-3; 13 bases fit TRBD2. The sample taken for sequencing was cord blood. CDR3 DNA sequence: TGCGCCAGCAGTAATATGGCCGGACTAGCGGGAGCAGATACGCAGTATTTT. Its translation is CASSNMAGLAGADTQYF.